This record covers a single T cell receptor (beta chain). This sample stems from a study of shared clonotypes between healthy human individuals. Original processing notes: Filtering of immunoSEQ junctional sequences could not match full-length read filtering. Clones were read by immunoSEQ multiplex PCR, and TCRdb kept only the in-frame ones, dropping some. D and trimming were read from the DNA, whereas the V and J calls and clone size are those reported in that table. Among approximately 340,000 clones listed, around two thirds were seen once. Germline CDR1 reads ENHRY; CDR2 reads SYGVKD. V was pared by 3 bases and J by 2 bases, with 10 bases between. This CDR3 is 15 amino acids long.

The receptor comes from a man aged 25-45 years in good health. The gene calls are TRBV10-3 and TRBJ2-2; D might be TRBD2 (7 bases). Sequencing used memory CD4+ T cells sorted from blood. The subset is: CD45RA-negative fraction. This chain's CDR3 is CAISEAGTNTGELFF. The CDR3 DNA reads TGTGCCATCAGTGAAGCGGGGACAAACACCGGGGAGCTGTTTTTT.